This TCR beta chain originates from a study of OX40 agonist ivuxolimab in advanced cancers. Across the study: Ivuxolimab is a fully human IgG2 antibody that activates OX40 (CD134). Patients with prior anti-PD-1, anti-PD-L1 or anti-CTLA-4 therapy were eligible; approximately 40% had some. Study outcomes and limitations: Certain nonresponding patients likewise had low normalized T-cell clonal expansion.

Germline-derived CDR1 and CDR2 are SGHNT and YYREEE (reference sequence). The CDR3 runs 15 residues. V lost 4 bases, J lost 1 base, and 4 bases stayed unmatched. This clone was detected only once. Its antigen is still unknown. The assay was immunoSEQ multiplex PCR, and TCRdb's table has in-frame clones only and misses some. Of about 48,000 clones in the sample, 83% were seen once. The receptor's source is an adult with an advanced solid tumor such as melanoma, head and neck, liver or kidney cancer. The specimen comprised CD4+ or CD8+ T cells sorted from blood, sampled in a trial of the OX40 agonist ivuxolimab. The rearrangement uses TRBV5-4 and TRBJ1-5; 8 bases agree with TRBD1. DNA of the CDR3: TGTGCCAGCAGCCCAAGGACAGGGAGCAATCAGCCCCAGCATTTT. The encoded protein is CASSPRTGSNQPQHF.